Listed here are 6 T cell receptor beta chains from one sample, sequenced in a study of early T cells in non-severe SARS-CoV-2 infection. TCRdb recomputed calls from the 5' RACE reads with MiXCR, one row per CDR3 protein. Here the sample spans approximately 120,000 distinct CDR3 sequences, just under 15% being singletons. The sample comprised whole blood. Receptors originate from an adult who was a healthcare worker with PCR-confirmed SARS-CoV-2 infection or an uninfected control (not recorded which).

This clonotype has only a few counts. The chain carries TRBV5-4 and TRBJ1-4; 9 nucleotides align to TRBD1. Germline values: CDR1 SGHNT, CDR2 YYREEE (reference sequence). The trim removed 5 bases at V and 4 bases at J, leaving 3 bases unmatched. The CDR3 consists of 14 residues. CDR3 protein: CASRSDRGNEKLFF. In nucleotides, the CDR3 is TGTGCCAGCAGGTCGGACAGGGGTAATGAAAAACTGTTTTTT.

This clonotype came up a few times. The chain joins TRBV20-1 to TRBJ1-3, with 8 bases that match TRBD1. Germline V gene sequence: CDR1 DFQATT, CDR2 SNEGSKA (reference sequence). CDR3 size: 14 residues. V dropped 1 base and J dropped 6; count of bases not matched to a gene: 5. The CDR3 is CSARGTGTENTIYF. CDR3 DNA sequence: TGCAGTGCTAGAGGGACAGGGACTGAAAACACCATATATTTT.

V gene TRBV6-6 combines with J gene TRBJ1-5; the D is unclear. Germline V gene sequence: CDR1 MNHNY, CDR2 SVGAGI (reference sequence). This CDR3 has 17 residues. Between the trimmed V and J ends, which lost 7 bases and 0 bases, there was a span of 19 bases. CDR3 DNA: TGTGCCAGCACCGAGGCAAGCAACGTACTTAGCAATCAGCCCCAGCATTTT. It translates to CASTEASNVLSNQPQHF.

This clonotype was seen more than once but under ten times. This rearrangement joins TRBV6-2 or TRBV6-3 to TRBJ1-2, with 8 bases that match TRBD1. This CDR3 spans 13 amino acids. The junction had 3 bases not matched to a gene; V was cut back by 5 bases and J by 4 bases. Germline-derived CDR1 and CDR2 are MNHEY and SVGEGT. The CDR3 DNA sequence: TGTGCCAGCAGTCGGACAGGGAGCTATGGCTACACCTTC. It is translated as CASSRTGSYGYTF.

This clonotype was counted many times. The chain combines TRBV4-1 with TRBJ2-1; D gene ambiguous. The CDR3 consists of 12 residues. Germline-derived CDR1 and CDR2 are MGHRA and YSYEKL. V lost 5 bases to trimming and J lost 5 bases, with 7 bases between them. The CDR3 spells CASSYRDNEQFF. DNA for the CDR3: TGCGCCAGCAGCTACCGGGACAATGAGCAGTTCTTC.

This clonotype was seen only a few times. V usage is TRBV12-3 or TRBV12-4 and J usage is TRBJ1-5; D is unclear. V was pared by 3 bases and J by 3 bases, with 9 bases between. The CDR3 contains 14 residues. The CDR3 sequence: CASSLRIYNQPQHF. The CDR3 region has the DNA TGTGCCAGCAGTTTGAGGATTTACAATCAGCCCCAGCATTTT.